This TCR beta chain comes out of a study of CD8 T cells in Susac syndrome. Study-level points and caveats: There were around 16 Susac-specific public clones in total CD8+ repertoires and several in CD8+ TEMRA repertoires. Susac syndrome CD8+ repertoires were clonally expanded, most strongly in CD8+ TEMRA cells.

About 0.45 to 1 ug RNA was reverse transcribed with random hexamers. TCRdb reprocessed the immunoSEQ multiplex PCR reads with MiXCR, giving one entry per CDR3 protein. The data show some 96,000 distinct CDR3 sequences, about 95% seen once. On this clonotype: Its cognate antigen is unknown.

Sequenced input: CD8+ T cells from PBMCs. The clonotype originates from a human donor with Susac syndrome.

CDR3 sequence: CASSLPDREVAEAFF. The CDR3, as DNA: TGCGCCAGCAGCTTGCCCGACAGGGAAGTGGCTGAAGCTTTCTTT. V usage is TRBV5-1 and J usage is TRBJ1-1; 7 positions agree with TRBD1. The CDR3 spans 15 residues. V shed 1 base and J 6 bases; nucleotides not matched to a gene: 9. Germline CDR1 and CDR2: SGHRS and YFSETQ.